This entry features one T cell receptor (beta chain) sequence. Profiled with immunoSEQ multiplex PCR; TCRdb holds only in-frame clones, not every one. The sample includes around 77,000 clones, just over 85% of them seen just once. This specimen belongs to a study of blood T cell repertoires in COVID-19. Study-wide background: COVID-19 samples from acute and convalescent phases originated in the United States, Italy and Spain.

The CDR3 has 16 residues. Germline loops: CDR1 MNHEY, CDR2 SVGEGT. J lost 2 bases, V lost 0 bases, and 1 base had no gene match. The source material was peripheral blood. This clonotype was obtained from a man between 65 and 85 years old with active or convalescent COVID-19. The chain combines TRBV6-2 or TRBV6-3 with TRBJ2-3; TRBD1 aligns across 11 bases. CDR3 sequence reads: CASSYSGQGATDTQYF. The CDR3 DNA is TGTGCCAGCAGTTACTCAGGACAGGGGGCCACAGATACGCAGTATTTT.